This T cell receptor beta chain was profiled in a study of blood T cell repertoires in COVID-19. Study summary: Some COVID-19 samples were acute and others convalescent; all came from the United States, Italy and Spain. The analysed material was cDNA or gDNA that came from T cells, B-cell-depleted T cells, or PBMCs.

This CDR3 spans 14 amino acids. CDR1 MNHEY and CDR2 SVGEGT come from the germline V gene. Deletions cut 0 bases from V and 9 bases from J, with 11 bases between. Original data processing: Amplification from reference gene primers served as the basis for estimated nucleated cell counts. Here immunoSEQ multiplex PCR was the method, and the copy in TCRdb shows in-frame clones only, minus some. The DNA was the basis for D and trimming; V, J and clone size are from that table. The profile shows around 370,000 clones, 90% of them singletons. The TCR was taken from a man between 18 and 35 years old with active or convalescent COVID-19. Sequencing was carried out using peripheral blood. The V call is TRBV6-2 or TRBV6-3, the J call TRBJ2-2, with D possibly being TRBD2 (7 bases). The chain's CDR3 is CASSYSRGGWELFF. CDR3 DNA sequence: TGTGCCAGCAGTTACTCGAGGGGGGGCTGGGAGCTGTTTTTT.